Detailed here is one TCR beta chain. Its target is unknown. This entry comes from a study of blood T cells in healthy people across ages. Overall study results and limits: The recorded TCR beta diversity per million T cells decreased in a roughly linear manner with age.

From germline, CDR1 is SEHNR and CDR2 FQNEAQ (reference sequence). CDR3 size: 14 residues. A second 7 to 11 cycle PCR used barcoded and J-beta primers. Each of the cDNA molecules was tagged by a template-switch adaptor with 12 random nucleotides. TCRdb itself ran the 5' RACE reads through MiXCR, one entry per CDR3 protein. The table shows hundreds of thousands of distinct CDR3 sequences, with under 45% occurring only once. The draw of peripheral blood yielded approximately 10 milliliters from each donor. Sequencing was performed on blood. The chain joins TRBV7-9 to TRBJ2-4; 8 bases are shared with TRBD2. The J call could be wrong; TRBJ2-7 is a better fit for the DNA end. This clonotype was sampled from a man between 60 and 75 years old in good health. The CDR3: CASSEPGGAREQYF. The CDR3 nucleotides read TGTGCCAGCAGCGAACCCGGGGGGGCTCGCGAGCAGTACTTC.